The 30 T cell receptor beta chains in this list originate from one sample, sequenced in a study of blood T cell repertoires in COVID-19. Generated by immunoSEQ multiplex PCR, the TCRdb table keeps only in-frame clones and is missing some. The data contain 300,000 or so clones, 87% of them singletons. The sample comprised peripheral blood. The receptors were sampled from a woman in her forties who had recovered from COVID-19.

V usage is TRBV3-1 (or the pseudogene TRBV3-2) and J usage is TRBJ2-1; weak D call: TRBD2 (5 bases). The germline gives CDR1 LGHDT, CDR2 YNNKEL (reference sequence). This CDR3 has 12 residues. V lost 4 bases and J lost 10, with 11 bases in between. The CDR3 bases are TGTGCCAGCAGCCCGGGGTCTAGGGAGCAGTTCTTC. This translates into CASSPGSREQFF.

The genes are TRBV5-4 and TRBJ2-7; the D gene is possibly TRBD1 (6 bases). The CDR3 is made up of 15 amino acids. CDR1 SGHNT and CDR2 YYREEE come from the germline V gene (reference sequence). V lost 0 bases to trimming and J lost 3 bases, with 13 bases between them. The CDR3 DNA sequence: TGTGCCAGCAGCTTGGGGAACAGGGACCTCTACGAGCAGTACTTC. As protein: CASSLGNRDLYEQYF.

CDR3 region: CASRDQRWVRAFF. CDR3 DNA: TGTGCCAGCAGAGATCAGCGCTGGGTGCGGGCTTTCTTT. This rearrangement joins TRBV6-5 to TRBJ1-1; D not resolved. CDR1 is MNHEY, CDR2 SVGAGI, per germline. The CDR3 is 13 residues long. Trimming removed 6 bases at V and 11 bases at J, with 19 bases between.

The chain joins TRBV7-8 to TRBJ2-7; D is uncertain. The V and J ends lost 5 bases and 0 bases respectively, with 11 bases between them. Germline CDR1 and CDR2: SGHVS and FQNEAQ. The CDR3 runs to 14 residues. The CDR3 sequence: CASSLWASSYEQYF. The CDR3 DNA reads as TGTGCCAGCAGCCTCTGGGCCAGCTCCTACGAGCAGTACTTC.

The rearrangement links TRBV25-1 to TRBJ1-2; no clear D gene. Germline-derived CDR1 and CDR2 are MGHDK and SYGVNS. This CDR3 comprises 12 residues. V dropped 3 bases and J dropped 10 bases, with 12 bases sitting between them. As DNA, the CDR3 is TGTGCCAGCAGTGACCCCAGTGATTCCTACACCTTC. It yields the protein CASSDPSDSYTF.

This rearrangement joins TRBV11-3 to TRBJ1-1; D call uncertain. CDR1 and CDR2 from the germline V gene are SGHNT and YENEEA. The V and J ends lost 0 bases and 1 base respectively, with 3 bases between them. The CDR3 extends over 13 amino acids. CDR3 residues: CASSLEQNTEAFF. DNA for the CDR3: TGTGCCAGCAGCTTAGAACAGAACACTGAAGCTTTCTTT.

The chain has TRBV6-5 and TRBJ1-2, with D perhaps matching TRBD1 (6 bases). The CDR3 has 14 residues. Germline CDR1 and CDR2: MNHEY and SVGAGI. Trimming pared 9 bases from V and 8 bases from J, leaving 22 bases between. CDR3 residues: CASAPKAGVHGYTF. CDR3 nucleotide sequence: TGTGCCAGTGCCCCTAAGGCAGGGGTTCACGGCTACACCTTC.

For the CDR3, the DNA is TGTGCCAGCAGCCCCCGAGAGCGAATGAACACTGAAGCTTTCTTT. Translating gives CASSPRERMNTEAFF. The rearrangement joins TRBV9 to TRBJ1-1; D is ambiguous. V was cut by 4 bases and J by 0 bases, with 13 bases left in between. This CDR3 contains 15 residues. From germline, CDR1 is SGDLS and CDR2 YYNGEE.

The chain couples TRBV3-1 (or the pseudogene TRBV3-2) to TRBJ1-5, with a tentative D call TRBD1 (5 bases). V dropped 4 bases and J dropped 9 bases, with 13 bases sitting between them. CDR1 is LGHDT and CDR2 is YNNKEL in the germline V gene (reference sequence). The CDR3 sequence is 13 residues long. DNA for the CDR3: TGTGCCAGCAGCCCCGGAGGGGAGCGGCCCCAGCATTTT. Its protein product is CASSPGGERPQHF.

This clone was counted only a few times. V usage is TRBV2 and J usage is TRBJ2-5; possible D gene TRBD2, 5 bases. This CDR3 has 13 residues. Germline CDR1 reads SNHLY; CDR2 reads FYNNEI. The V and J ends lost 6 bases and 2 bases respectively, with 10 bases between them. The CDR3 protein is CASRAPGQETQYF. In nucleotides, the CDR3 is TGTGCCAGCAGAGCTCCGGGGCAAGAGACCCAGTACTTC.

The chain employs TRBV9 and TRBJ2-7; a possible D gene is TRBD1 (5 bases). This CDR3 spans 14 amino acids. CDR1 SGDLS and CDR2 YYNGEE come from the germline V gene. Trimming shortened V by 0 bases and J by 2 bases, and 9 bases separated the two germline ends. This CDR3 is CASSVGAGTYEQYF. As DNA, the CDR3 is TGTGCCAGCAGCGTAGGGGCAGGGACCTACGAGCAGTACTTC.

The CDR3 sequence: CASSLQASYNSPLHF. The DNA of the CDR3 is TGTGCCAGCAGCCTGCAGGCCTCCTATAATTCACCCCTCCACTTT. V and J are TRBV3-1 (or the pseudogene TRBV3-2) and TRBJ1-6, with D hard to call. This CDR3 comprises 15 residues. Germline V gene data show CDR1 as LGHDT and CDR2 as YNNKEL (reference sequence). The V and J ends lost 4 bases and 0 bases respectively, with 7 bases between them.

This clone was counted ten times or more. This chain joins TRBV11-2 and TRBJ2-1; TRBD2 matches at 16 bases. The CDR3 totals 16 residues. The ends lost 6 bases at V and 2 bases at J; junction bases unmatched: 1. CDR1 SGHAT and CDR2 FQNNGV come from the germline V gene. The CDR3 sequence is CASRGLAGGPYNEQFF. The CDR3 DNA reads TGTGCCAGCAGGGGACTAGCGGGGGGGCCCTACAATGAGCAGTTCTTC.

This chain connects TRBV7-2 to TRBJ1-6; D may be TRBD1 (5 bases). This CDR3 is built from 16 residues. The V gene's germline CDR1 is SGHTA and CDR2 FQGNSA. Trimming pared 1 base from V and 2 bases from J, leaving 9 bases between. The CDR3 region is CASSLVQGPYNSPLHF. CDR3 nucleotide sequence: TGTGCCAGCAGCTTAGTCCAGGGCCCCTATAATTCACCCCTCCACTTT.

The chain uses TRBV28 and TRBJ1-4; D is unclear. V was trimmed by 2 bases and J by 1 base, leaving 11 bases between them. Germline V gives CDR1 MDHEN, CDR2 SYDVKM. The CDR3 contains 16 residues. The CDR3 DNA reads as TGTGCCAGCAGTTTAGCCGGGGTTGGAACTAATGAAAAACTGTTTTTT. This gives the protein CASSLAGVGTNEKLFF.

The chain is built from TRBV2 and TRBJ1-2; 10 nucleotides align to TRBD1. The germline CDR1 and CDR2 sequences are SNHLY and FYNNEI. There are 15 residues in the CDR3. V dropped 6 bases and J dropped 7; count of bases not matched to a gene: 11. Here the CDR3 DNA reads TGTGCCAGCAGGGGTGGGCATGACAGGGGGCCTGGCTACACCTTC. Its translation is CASRGGHDRGPGYTF.

This clone was seen a handful of times. V gene TRBV14 combines with J gene TRBJ1-1; 12 bases map to TRBD1. This CDR3 spans 17 amino acids. Looked up from germline, CDR1 is SGHDN and CDR2 is FVKESK. V trimming: 4 bases; J trimming: 5 bases; junction bases outside the gene matches: 11. CDR3 in DNA: TGTGCCAGCAGCCCTTGGGCGGGACAGGGGGCCCGGACTGAAGCTTTCTTT. Translation: CASSPWAGQGARTEAFF.

The chain has TRBV10-3 and TRBJ1-5; D may be TRBD1 (5 bases). Germline V gives CDR1 ENHRY, CDR2 SYGVKD. Trimming took 8 bases from V and 4 from J, leaving 12 bases between them. The CDR3 spans 13 residues. The CDR3 loop is CAIRAGINQPQHF. The CDR3 nucleotides read TGTGCCATCCGGGCAGGGATAAATCAGCCCCAGCATTTT.

This clone was recorded only once. V and J are TRBV6-7 and TRBJ2-5; D perhaps matches TRBD1 (7 bases). TRBV6-7 has ORF status, its function being uncertain. The V end lost 0 bases, the J end lost 4 bases, and 21 bases lay between the germline ends. The CDR3 runs to 18 residues. CDR3 sequence (DNA): TGTGCCAGCAGTTACTCCCAGGGGGGCATATTTACGGGAGAGACCCAGTACTTC. It yields the protein CASSYSQGGIFTGETQYF.

This clone was observed a few times. The chain is built from TRBV7-2 and TRBJ2-3, with 8 bases aligning to TRBD1. The junction had 9 bases not matched to a gene; V was cut back by 5 bases and J by 2 bases. Germline CDR1 is SGHTA and CDR2 is FQGNSA. This CDR3 is 16 amino acids long. The CDR3 loop is CASSRGQGRHTDTQYF. The DNA for the CDR3 is TGTGCCAGCAGCCGTGGACAGGGACGGCACACAGATACGCAGTATTTT.

V gene TRBV7-2 combines with J gene TRBJ1-1, with 7 bases lining up with TRBD1. The V and J ends lost 6 bases and 1 base, in that order; junction bases with no gene match: 8. The CDR3 length is 15 residues. Germline V gene lookup returns CDR1 SGHTA and CDR2 FQGNSA. The CDR3 coding sequence is TGTGCCAGCAGTCCACAGGGGACGGAGAACACTGAAGCTTTCTTT. Translated: CASSPQGTENTEAFF.

V gene TRBV9 combines with J gene TRBJ2-7, with 7 bases that match TRBD1. This CDR3 comprises 16 residues. V lost 0 bases, J lost 7 bases, and 13 bases stayed unmatched. Germline CDR1 reads SGDLS; CDR2 reads YYNGEE. The CDR3 sequence is CASSVGAARGIQEQYF. CDR3 coding DNA: TGTGCCAGCAGCGTAGGTGCGGCCAGGGGGATTCAAGAGCAGTACTTC. Together with reference TRBV9 and TRBJ2-7, the CDR3 gives the full variable domain: DSGVTQTPKHLITATGQRVTLRCSPRSGDLSVYWYQQSLDQGLQFLIQYYNGEERAKGNILERFSAQQFPDLHSELNLSSLELGDSALYFCASSVGAARGIQEQYFGPGTRLTVT.

V usage is TRBV3-1 (or the pseudogene TRBV3-2) and J usage is TRBJ1-4, with D uncertain. Per germline, CDR1 LGHDT and CDR2 YNNKEL (reference sequence). Trimming removed 8 bases from V and 4 bases from J, with 14 bases in between. The CDR3 sequence is 14 residues long. The CDR3 coding sequence is TGTGCCAGCTGCTCCCGGTATGATAATGAAAAACTGTTTTTT. Encoded protein: CASCSRYDNEKLFF.

The chain combines TRBV9 with TRBJ2-2; perhaps TRBD1 as D (6 bases). The CDR3 extends over 14 amino acids. The V and J ends lost 3 bases and 4 bases respectively, with 10 bases between them. Germline CDR1 reads SGDLS; CDR2 reads YYNGEE. CDR3 nucleotide sequence: TGTGCCAGCAGCGGACTCAGGGGCACCGGGGAGCTGTTTTTT. Translation gives CASSGLRGTGELFF.

J is TRBJ2-7 and V is TRBV6-6; TRBD1 agrees at 7 bases. CDR1 is MNHNY and CDR2 is SVGAGI in the germline V gene (reference sequence). V lost 6 bases, J lost 2 bases, and 10 bases stayed unmatched. This CDR3 has 15 amino acids. CDR3 nucleotides: TGTGCCAGCAGCCCGGACAGGAGGCAAGCCTACGAGCAGTACTTC. Its protein product is CASSPDRRQAYEQYF.

The genes are TRBV15 and TRBJ1-2; TRBD1 is a possible D gene (5 bases). CDR1 LNHNV and CDR2 YYDKDF come from the germline V gene (reference sequence). This CDR3 has 13 amino acids. Deletions cut 3 bases from V and 1 base from J, with 6 bases between. The CDR3 here is CATSRGLNYGYTF. The DNA of the CDR3 is TGTGCCACCAGCAGGGGACTTAACTATGGCTACACCTTC.

The V call is TRBV5-1, the J call TRBJ2-6; a weak D match, TRBD2 (6 bases). CDR1 is SGHRS and CDR2 is YFSETQ in the germline V gene. Trimming left V 4 bases short and J 4 bases short, with 15 bases between. The CDR3 covers 16 residues. This chain's CDR3 is CASSPPGGPGANVLTF. CDR3 nucleotides: TGCGCCAGCAGCCCGCCAGGAGGGCCCGGGGCCAACGTCCTGACTTTC.

This chain uses TRBV7-9 with TRBJ2-2; D perhaps matches TRBD2 (6 bases). Germline CDR1 SEHNR, CDR2 FQNEAQ (reference sequence). Trimming pared 5 bases from V and 7 bases from J, leaving 17 bases between. This CDR3 contains 15 residues. In DNA, the CDR3 is TGTGCCAGCAGCCCCCAGACTAGTTCGGTCGGGGAGCTGTTTTTT. Protein product: CASSPQTSSVGELFF.

The chain links TRBV19 to TRBJ1-1; 8 nucleotides agree with TRBD1. This CDR3 has 14 residues. The V and J ends lost 7 bases and 4 bases, in that order; junction bases with no gene match: 8. Germline V gene lookup returns CDR1 LNHDA and CDR2 SQIVND (reference sequence). CDR3 sequence reads: CASKTQGVRTEAFF. In DNA form, the CDR3 reads TGTGCCAGTAAGACACAGGGGGTACGCACTGAAGCTTTCTTT.

This rearrangement joins TRBV2 to TRBJ2-3; perhaps TRBD1 as D (7 bases). The V gene's germline CDR1 is SNHLY and CDR2 FYNNEI. The CDR3 runs 17 residues. The ends were cut back, 6 bases at V and 4 bases at J, with 23 bases in the middle. CDR3 region: CASSAPARGAPPDTQYF. The CDR3 DNA reads as TGTGCCAGCAGCGCCCCAGCCAGGGGGGCCCCTCCAGATACGCAGTATTTT.